This TCR beta chain was observed in a study of T-cell reconstitution after alpha-beta-depleted transplantation in children. The study, taken as a whole, reports: When one year had passed after transplant, most T-cell counts and diversity came from newly produced T cells.

This clonotype was observed a few times. Its antigen remains unidentified. During its preparation, the TCRbeta library received unique molecular identifiers. From the PCR reads, TCRdb called clonotypes with MiXCR, one entry per CDR3 protein. The table includes almost 500,000 distinct CDR3 sequences, about 11% detected once. The CDR3 is 17 residues long. Germline V gives CDR1 SGHAT, CDR2 FQNNGV. V lost 5 bases and J lost 0; bases outside the gene matches: 9. The sample here was PBMCs, taken before TCRalphabeta/CD19-depleted stem cell transplant. This TCR was recovered from a child younger than 10 with inherited bone marrow failure, due to receive a stem cell transplant. This rearrangement joins TRBV11-2 to TRBJ2-7; 11 bases are a match to TRBD2. The CDR3: CASSPFLTSGSSYEQYF. For the CDR3, the DNA is TGTGCCAGCAGCCCGTTCCTCACTAGCGGGAGCTCCTACGAGCAGTACTTC.